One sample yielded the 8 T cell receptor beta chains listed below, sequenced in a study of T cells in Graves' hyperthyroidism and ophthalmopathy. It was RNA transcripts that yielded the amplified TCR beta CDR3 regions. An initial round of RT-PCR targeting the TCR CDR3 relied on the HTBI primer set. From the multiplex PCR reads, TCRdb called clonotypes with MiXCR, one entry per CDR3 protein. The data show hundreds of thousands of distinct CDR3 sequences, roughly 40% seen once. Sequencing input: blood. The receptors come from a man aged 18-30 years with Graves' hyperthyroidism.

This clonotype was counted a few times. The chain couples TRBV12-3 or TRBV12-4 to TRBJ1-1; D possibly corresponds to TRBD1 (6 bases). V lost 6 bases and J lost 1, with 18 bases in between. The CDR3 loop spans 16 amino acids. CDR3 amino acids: CASREGRGVWNTEAFF. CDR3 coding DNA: TGTGCCAGCAGGGAAGGGAGGGGGGTATGGAACACTGAAGCTTTCTTT.

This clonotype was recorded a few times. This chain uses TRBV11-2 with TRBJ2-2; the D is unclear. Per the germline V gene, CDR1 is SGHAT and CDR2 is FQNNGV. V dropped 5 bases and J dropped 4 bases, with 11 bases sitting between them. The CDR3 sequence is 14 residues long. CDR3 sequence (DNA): TGTGCCAGCAGCCCTTATGTGAGCACCGGGGAGCTGTTTTTT. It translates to CASSPYVSTGELFF.

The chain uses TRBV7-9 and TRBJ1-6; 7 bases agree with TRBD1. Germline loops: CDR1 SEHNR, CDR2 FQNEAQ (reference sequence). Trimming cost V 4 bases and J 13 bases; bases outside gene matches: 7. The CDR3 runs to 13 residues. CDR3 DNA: TGTGCCAGCAGCTCTACAGGGGCCAGTCCCCTCCACTTT. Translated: CASSSTGASPLHF.

Here the CDR3 reads CASSFGGEYGETQYF. In DNA form, the CDR3 reads TGTGCCAGCAGTTTTGGAGGGGAGTATGGAGAGACCCAGTACTTC. This rearrangement joins TRBV9 to TRBJ2-5, with D perhaps TRBD2 (6 bases). Germline V lookup: CDR1 SGDLS, CDR2 YYNGEE. The CDR3 has 15 residues. Trimming stripped 5 bases from V and 4 bases from J, with 18 bases between.

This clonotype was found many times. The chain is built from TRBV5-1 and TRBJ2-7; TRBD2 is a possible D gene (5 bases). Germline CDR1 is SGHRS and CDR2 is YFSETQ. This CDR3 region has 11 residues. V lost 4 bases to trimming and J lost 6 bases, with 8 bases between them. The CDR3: CASSTSGEQYF. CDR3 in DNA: TGCGCCAGCAGCACGAGCGGCGAGCAGTACTTC. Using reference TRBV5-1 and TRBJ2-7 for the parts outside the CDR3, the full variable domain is KAGVTQTPRYLIKTRGQQVTLSCSPISGHRSVSWYQQTPGQGLQFLFEYFSETQRNKGNFPGRFSGRQFSNSRSEMNVSTLELGDSALYLCASSTSGEQYFGPGTRLTVT.

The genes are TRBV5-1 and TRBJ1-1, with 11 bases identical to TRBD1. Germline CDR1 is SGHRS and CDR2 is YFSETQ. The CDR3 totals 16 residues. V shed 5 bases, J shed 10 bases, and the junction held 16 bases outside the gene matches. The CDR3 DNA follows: TGCGCCAGCAGACGAACTACTGGACAGGGGGCTTCGGCAGCTTTCTTT. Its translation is CASRRTTGQGASAAFF.

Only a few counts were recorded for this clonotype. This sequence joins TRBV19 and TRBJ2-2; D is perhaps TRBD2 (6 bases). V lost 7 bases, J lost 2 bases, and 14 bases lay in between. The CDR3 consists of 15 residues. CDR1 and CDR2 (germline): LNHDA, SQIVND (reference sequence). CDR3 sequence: CASIASGVNTGELFF. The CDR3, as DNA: TGTGCCAGTATCGCCTCGGGAGTTAACACCGGGGAGCTGTTTTTT.

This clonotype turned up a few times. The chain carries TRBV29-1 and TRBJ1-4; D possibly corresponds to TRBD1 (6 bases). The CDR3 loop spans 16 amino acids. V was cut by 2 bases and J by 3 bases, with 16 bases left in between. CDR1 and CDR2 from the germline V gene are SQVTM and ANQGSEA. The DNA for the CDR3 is TGCAGCGTTGAATCCCAAGAGGGACACGCTAATGAAAAACTGTTTTTT. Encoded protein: CSVESQEGHANEKLFF.